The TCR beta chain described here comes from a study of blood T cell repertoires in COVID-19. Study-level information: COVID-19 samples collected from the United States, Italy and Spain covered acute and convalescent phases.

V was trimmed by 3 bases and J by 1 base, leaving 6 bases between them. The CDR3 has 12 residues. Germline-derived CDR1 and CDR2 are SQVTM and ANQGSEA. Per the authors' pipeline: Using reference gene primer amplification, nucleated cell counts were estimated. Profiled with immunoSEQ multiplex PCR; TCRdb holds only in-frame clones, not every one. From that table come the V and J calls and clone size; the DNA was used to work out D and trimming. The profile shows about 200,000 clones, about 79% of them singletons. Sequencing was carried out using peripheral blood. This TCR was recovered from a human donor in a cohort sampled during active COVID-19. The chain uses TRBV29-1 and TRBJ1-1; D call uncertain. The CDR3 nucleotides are TGCAGCGTTGATGGAGAGAACACTGAAGCTTTCTTT. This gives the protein CSVDGENTEAFF.